This T cell receptor beta chain was identified in a study of a mutant IDH1 vaccine in newly diagnosed glioma. TCRdb's table, derived via immunoSEQ multiplex PCR, lists solely in-frame clones and lacks some. This sample has about 72,000 clones, with roughly 80% found just once. The time point: week 35, safety follow-up. Doses comprised 300 ug of mutant IDH1 20-mer peptide each, plus topical imiquimod. Of note for this clone: Its specificity is unknown.

Trimming took off 4 bases at V and 1 base at J, with 17 bases between the two ends. The CDR3 has 17 residues. Germline V lookup: CDR1 MGHRA, CDR2 YSYEKL. This clonotype originated in a man aged 18 to 29 with glioma. Source: PBMCs, taken from a glioma patient whose treatment included an IDH1 peptide vaccine. This chain connects TRBV4-1 to TRBJ1-3; D might be TRBD1 (6 bases). CDR3: CASSPPGGLLSGNTIYF. CDR3 DNA sequence: TGCGCCAGCAGCCCCCCGGGGGGCCTGTTATCTGGAAACACCATATATTTT.